Sequencing of this TCR beta chain was carried out in a study of human T cells and chemical hapten exposure. With V trimmed by 0 bases and J by 6 bases, 4 bases remained unmatched. The germline gives CDR1 SGHDN, CDR2 FVKESK. This CDR3 has 15 residues. On this clonotype: Its antigen is not identified.

Individual cDNA molecules in this library carried unique molecular identifiers. In the authors' methods: TCR counts had a median of 95,638 per sample and spanned about 20,000 to 750,000. A single record per CDR3 protein comes from TCRdb applying MiXCR to the 5' RACE reads. TCRdb, not the original authors, processed these V and J calls. The sample includes around 100,000 distinct CDR3 sequences, 15% to 20% seen only once; the top ten take roughly 3.1%. It was unfractionated whole blood from which total RNA was extracted. Study-wide points: With DPC sensitization, TCRs exceeding 1 in 1000 frequency showed no change.

The sequence was obtained from a human donor in good health. The V gene is TRBV14, the J gene TRBJ2-3, with 9 positions matching TRBD2. The CDR3 spells CASSQEAGGLDTQYF. CDR3 sequence (DNA): TGTGCCAGCAGCCAAGAGGCGGGAGGGCTTGATACGCAGTATTTT.